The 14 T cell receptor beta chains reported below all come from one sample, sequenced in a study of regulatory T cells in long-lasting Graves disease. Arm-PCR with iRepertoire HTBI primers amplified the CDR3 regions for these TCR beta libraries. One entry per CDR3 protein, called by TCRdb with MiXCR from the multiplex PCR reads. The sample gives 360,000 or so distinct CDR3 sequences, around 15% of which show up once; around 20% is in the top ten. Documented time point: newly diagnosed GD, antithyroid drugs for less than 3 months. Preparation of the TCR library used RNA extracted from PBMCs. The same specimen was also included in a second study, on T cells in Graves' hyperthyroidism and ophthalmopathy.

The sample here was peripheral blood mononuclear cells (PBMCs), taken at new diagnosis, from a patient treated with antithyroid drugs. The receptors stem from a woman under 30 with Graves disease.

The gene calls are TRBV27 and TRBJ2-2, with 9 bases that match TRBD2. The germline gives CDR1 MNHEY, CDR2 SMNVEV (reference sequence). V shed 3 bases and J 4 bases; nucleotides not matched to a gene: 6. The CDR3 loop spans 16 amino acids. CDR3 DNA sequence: TGTGCCAGCAGTTTCCCTAGCGGGACGGGCACCGGGGAGCTGTTTTTT. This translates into CASSFPSGTGTGELFF.

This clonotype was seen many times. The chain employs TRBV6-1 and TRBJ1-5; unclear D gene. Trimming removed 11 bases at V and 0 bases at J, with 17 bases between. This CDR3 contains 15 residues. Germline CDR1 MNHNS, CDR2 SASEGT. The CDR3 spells CAVYLGSYSNQPQHF. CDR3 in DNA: TGTGCCGTCTACTTGGGTTCGTATAGCAATCAGCCCCAGCATTTT.

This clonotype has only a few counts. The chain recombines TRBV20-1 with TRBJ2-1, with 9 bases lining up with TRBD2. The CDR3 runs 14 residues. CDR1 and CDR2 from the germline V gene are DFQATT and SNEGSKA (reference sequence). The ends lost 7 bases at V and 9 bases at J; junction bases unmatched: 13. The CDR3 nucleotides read TGCAGTGGCCCGCTAGCGGGGCCGGTGGGTGAGCAGTTCTTC. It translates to CSGPLAGPVGEQFF.

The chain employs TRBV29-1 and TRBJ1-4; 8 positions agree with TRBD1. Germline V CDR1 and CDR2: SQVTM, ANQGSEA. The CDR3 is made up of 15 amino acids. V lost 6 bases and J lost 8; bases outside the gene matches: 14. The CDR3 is CSVGGQGTFGEKLFF. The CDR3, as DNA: TGCAGCGTCGGTGGACAGGGAACCTTTGGGGAAAAACTGTTTTTT.

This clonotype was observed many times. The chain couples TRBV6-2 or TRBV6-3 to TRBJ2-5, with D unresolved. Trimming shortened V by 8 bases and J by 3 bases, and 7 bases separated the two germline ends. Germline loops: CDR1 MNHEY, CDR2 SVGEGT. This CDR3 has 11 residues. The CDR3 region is CASAPEETQYF. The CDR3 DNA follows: TGTGCCAGCGCGCCAGAAGAGACCCAGTACTTC.

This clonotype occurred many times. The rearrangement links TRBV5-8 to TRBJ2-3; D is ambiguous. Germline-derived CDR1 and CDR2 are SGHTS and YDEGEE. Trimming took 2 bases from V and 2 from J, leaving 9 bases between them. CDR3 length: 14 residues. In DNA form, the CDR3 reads TGTGCCAGCAGCTTTCTAGGATCCACAGATACGCAGTATTTT. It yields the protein CASSFLGSTDTQYF.

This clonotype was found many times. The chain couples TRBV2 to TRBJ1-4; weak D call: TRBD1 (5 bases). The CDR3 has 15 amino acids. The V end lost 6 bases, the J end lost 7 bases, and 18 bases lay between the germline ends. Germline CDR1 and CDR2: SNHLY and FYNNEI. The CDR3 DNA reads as TGTGCCAGCAGCCCCCAGCGGGCGAGGGGTGAAAAACTGTTTTTT. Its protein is CASSPQRARGEKLFF. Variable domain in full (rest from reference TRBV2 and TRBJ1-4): EPEVTQTPSHQVTQMGQEVILRCVPISNHLYFYWYRQILGQKVEFLVSFYNNEISEKSEIFDDQFSVERPDGSNFTLKIRSTKLEDSAMYFCASSPQRARGEKLFFGSGTQLSVL.

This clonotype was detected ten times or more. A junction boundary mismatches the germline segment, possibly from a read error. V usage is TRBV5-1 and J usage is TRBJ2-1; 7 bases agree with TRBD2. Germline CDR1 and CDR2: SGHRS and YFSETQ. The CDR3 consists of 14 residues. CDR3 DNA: TGCGCCAACAGCCAAACGGGAGGAGAGAATGAGCAGTTCTTC. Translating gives CANSQTGGENEQFF.

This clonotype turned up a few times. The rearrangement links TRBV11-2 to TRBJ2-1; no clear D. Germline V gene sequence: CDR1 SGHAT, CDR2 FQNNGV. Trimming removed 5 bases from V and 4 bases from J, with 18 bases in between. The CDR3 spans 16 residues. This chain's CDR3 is CASSRRLVWRYNEQFF. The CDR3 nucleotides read TGTGCCAGCAGCCGCCGCCTTGTGTGGCGGTACAATGAGCAGTTCTTC.

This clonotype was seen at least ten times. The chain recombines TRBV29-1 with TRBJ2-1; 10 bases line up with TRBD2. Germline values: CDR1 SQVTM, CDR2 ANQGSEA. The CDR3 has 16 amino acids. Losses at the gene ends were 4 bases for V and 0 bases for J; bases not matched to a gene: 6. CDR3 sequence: CSVGTSGLGSYNEQFF. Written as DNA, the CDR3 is TGCAGCGTTGGGACTAGCGGTCTTGGCTCCTACAATGAGCAGTTCTTC.

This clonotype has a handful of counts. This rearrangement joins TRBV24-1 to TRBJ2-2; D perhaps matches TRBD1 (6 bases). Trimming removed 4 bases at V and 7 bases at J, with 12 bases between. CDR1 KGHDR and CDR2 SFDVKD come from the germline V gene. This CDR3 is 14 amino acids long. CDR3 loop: CATSDSGVGGELFF. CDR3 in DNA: TGTGCCACCAGTGACTCAGGGGTAGGCGGGGAGCTGTTTTTT.

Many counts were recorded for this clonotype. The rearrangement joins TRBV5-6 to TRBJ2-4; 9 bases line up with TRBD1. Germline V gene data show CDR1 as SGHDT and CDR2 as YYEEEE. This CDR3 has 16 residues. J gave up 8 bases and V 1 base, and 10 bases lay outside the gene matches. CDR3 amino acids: CASSLLSGTGQYIQYF. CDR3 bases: TGTGCCAGCAGCTTGCTCAGTGGGACAGGGCAATACATTCAGTACTTC.

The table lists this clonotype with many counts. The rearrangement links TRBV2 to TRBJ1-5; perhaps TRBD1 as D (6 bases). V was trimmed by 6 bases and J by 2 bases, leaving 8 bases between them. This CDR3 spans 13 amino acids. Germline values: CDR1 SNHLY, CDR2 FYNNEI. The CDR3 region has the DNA TGTGCCAGCAGGTACAGGGGCAATCAGCCCCAGCATTTT. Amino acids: CASRYRGNQPQHF.

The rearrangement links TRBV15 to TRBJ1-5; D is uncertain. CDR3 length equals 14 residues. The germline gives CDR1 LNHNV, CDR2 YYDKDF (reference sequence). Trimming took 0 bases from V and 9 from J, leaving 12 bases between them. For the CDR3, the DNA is TGTGCCACCAGCAGAGAGCGGGCCTCCCGGCCCCAGCATTTT. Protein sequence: CATSRERASRPQHF. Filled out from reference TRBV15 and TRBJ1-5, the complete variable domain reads DAMVIQNPRYQVTQFGKPVTLSCSQTLNHNVMYWYQQKSSQAPKLLFHYYDKDFNNEADTPDNFQSRRPNTSFCFLDIRSPGLGDTAMYLCATSRERASRPQHFGDGTRLSIL.